This T cell receptor (beta chain) was captured by sequencing in a study of OX40 agonist ivuxolimab in advanced cancers. Repertoires were generated with immunoSEQ multiplex PCR, while TCRdb's copy carries only in-frame clones and drops some. The repertoire holds tens of thousands of clones, with around 86% as singletons. The V and J ends lost 5 bases and 9 bases respectively, with 20 bases between them. CDR1 is MNHEY, CDR2 SMNVEV, per germline (reference sequence). There are 15 residues in the CDR3. The chain joins TRBV27 to TRBJ1-5; unclear D gene. The receptor comes from an adult with an advanced solid tumor such as melanoma, head and neck, liver or kidney cancer. The sample here was CD4+ or CD8+ T cells sorted from blood, taken in a trial of the OX40 agonist ivuxolimab. Here the CDR3 reads CASSPTSRVLWPQHF. DNA of the CDR3: TGTGCCAGCAGTCCCACCTCGAGGGTTCTTTGGCCCCAGCATTTT.